Described below is a single T cell receptor (beta chain) sequence and its context. Its antigen is unidentified. TCRdb's table, derived via immunoSEQ multiplex PCR, lists solely in-frame clones and lacks some. The table records a few million clones, approximately 95% of them present only once. The entry originates in a study of shared clonotypes between healthy human individuals. Study-wide context: Aged 18 to 49, the donors were two women and three men. Regarding the study as a whole: Generation probabilities of non-shared clonotypes were lower (relative to those shared by all four donors). Shared clonotypes: roughly 4.5% naive CD4, under 4% naive CD8, over 2% memory CD4, approximately 0.41% memory CD8. At large depth, rarefaction still showed sorted-subset sequencing to be incomplete.

Losses at the gene ends were 1 base for V and 2 bases for J; bases not matched to a gene: 6. The CDR3 length is 16 residues. Germline loops: CDR1 SGHRS, CDR2 YFSETQ. Sample: naive CD4+ T cells sorted from blood. The subset here: CD45RA+ positively selected. This receptor was taken from a man between 18 and 35 years old in good health. V and J are TRBV5-1 and TRBJ2-7; TRBD2 aligns across 10 bases. The CDR3 reads CASSLSGGLAAYEQYF. The CDR3 region has the DNA TGCGCCAGCAGCTTGAGCGGCGGACTAGCGGCCTACGAGCAGTACTTC.